This T cell receptor beta chain came from a study of blood T cell repertoires in COVID-19. Germline-derived CDR1 and CDR2 are LGHDT and YNNKEL (reference sequence). The V and J ends lost 4 bases and 2 bases respectively, with 15 bases between them. The CDR3 contains 15 residues. TCRdb keeps only in-frame clones here, not all; method: immunoSEQ multiplex PCR. The sample has a few hundred thousand clones; 70% to 90% are singletons. The chain employs TRBV3-1 (or the pseudogene TRBV3-2) and TRBJ2-7, with a tentative D call TRBD2 (6 bases). This receptor was identified in a woman aged 40 to 49 with acute COVID-19. Sequenced: PBMCs or T cells enriched from blood (not recorded which). The CDR3 protein is CASSPGAGLTYEQYF. CDR3 coding DNA: TGTGCCAGCAGCCCAGGAGCGGGCCTTACCTACGAGCAGTACTTC.